This T cell receptor beta chain was retrieved from a study of T cell responses to AZD1222 COVID-19 vaccine. Study-level background: The study pooled second doses at about 4 or about 12 weeks.

The protocol was immunoSEQ multiplex PCR, while the TCRdb copy is restricted to in-frame clones and leaves out a portion. Among about 160,000 clones listed, about 90% were seen once. In germline, CDR1 is SGHNT, CDR2 YYREEE (reference sequence). The V segment lost 3 bases and the J segment 7 bases; nucleotides outside the gene matches: 8. The CDR3 runs to 14 residues. This rearrangement joins TRBV5-4 to TRBJ2-7; 9 positions agree with TRBD2. The source was peripheral blood, collected on day 0 of AZD1222 vaccination. The clonotype comes from an adult in good health. As DNA, the CDR3 is TGTGCCAGCAGCTCTAGCGGGGTCGGGGGAGAGCAGTACTTC. It codes for CASSSSGVGGEQYF.